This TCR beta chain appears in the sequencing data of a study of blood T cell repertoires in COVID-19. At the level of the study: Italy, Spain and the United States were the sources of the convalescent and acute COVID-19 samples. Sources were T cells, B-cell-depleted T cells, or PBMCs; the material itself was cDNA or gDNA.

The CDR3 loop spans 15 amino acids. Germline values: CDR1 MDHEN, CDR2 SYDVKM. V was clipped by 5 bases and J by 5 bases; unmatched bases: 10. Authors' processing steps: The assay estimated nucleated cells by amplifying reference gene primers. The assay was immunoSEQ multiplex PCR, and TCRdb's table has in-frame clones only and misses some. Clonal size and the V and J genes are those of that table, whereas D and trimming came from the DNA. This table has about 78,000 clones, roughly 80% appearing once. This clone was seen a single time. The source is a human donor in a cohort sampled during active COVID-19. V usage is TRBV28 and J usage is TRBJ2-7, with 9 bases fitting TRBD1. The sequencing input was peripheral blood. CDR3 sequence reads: CASSLPLTGGDEQYF. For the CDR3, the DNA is TGTGCCAGCAGTCTCCCCCTGACAGGGGGGGACGAGCAGTACTTC.